In its sample, the clone carrying this TCR beta chain was seen a few times. Its antigen is unidentified. This sample was included in a study of T cells in Graves' hyperthyroidism and ophthalmopathy. Whole-study findings and limits: A 13 V-J model separated ophthalmopathy from stable hyperthyroidism.

Exclusion of a patient resulted from uncontrolled infection, other autoimmune disease, pregnancy or lactation. Germline CDR1 reads DFQATT; CDR2 reads SNEGSKA (reference sequence). The V and J ends lost 6 bases and 1 base respectively, with 12 bases between them. This CDR3 is 13 amino acids long. RNA transcripts yielded amplified TCR beta CDR3 regions. A first-round RT-PCR of the TCR CDR3 used the HTBI primer set. TCRdb re-analysed the multiplex PCR reads in MiXCR, keeping a single row per CDR3 protein. The sample has approximately 510,000 distinct CDR3 sequences, over 45% seen once. The V and J genes are TRBV20-1 and TRBJ1-1, with D unclear. This clonotype originated in an adult woman with Graves' disease, either hyperthyroidism or ophthalmopathy (not recorded which). What was sequenced was peripheral blood or thyroid tissue (not recorded which). The CDR3 coding sequence is TGCAGTGCAAGACTTTCAACGAACACTGAAGCTTTCTTT. Amino acids: CSARLSTNTEAFF.